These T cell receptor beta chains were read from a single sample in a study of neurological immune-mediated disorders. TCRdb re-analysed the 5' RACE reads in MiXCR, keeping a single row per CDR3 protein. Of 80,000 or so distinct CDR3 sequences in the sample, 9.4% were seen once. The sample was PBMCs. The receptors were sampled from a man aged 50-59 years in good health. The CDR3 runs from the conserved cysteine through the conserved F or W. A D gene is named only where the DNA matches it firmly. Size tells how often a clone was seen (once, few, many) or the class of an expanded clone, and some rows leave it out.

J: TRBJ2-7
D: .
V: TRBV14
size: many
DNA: TGTGCCAGCAGCCATCACCCCGGCGGCTACGAGCAGTACTTC
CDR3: CASSHHPGGYEQYF

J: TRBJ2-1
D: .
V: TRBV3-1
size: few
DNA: TGTGCCACCCTGGGATCCCCCCGCAATGAGCAGTTCTTC
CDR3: CATLGSPRNEQFF

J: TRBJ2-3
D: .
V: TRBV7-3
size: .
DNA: TGTGCCAGCAGCCCCGGTGGCGTCGACACAGATACGCAGTATTTT
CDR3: CASSPGGVDTDTQYF

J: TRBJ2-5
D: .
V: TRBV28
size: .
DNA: TGTGCCAGCAGTTCGCCAGGGACCCACGAGACGCAGTACTTC
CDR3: CASSSPGTHETQYF

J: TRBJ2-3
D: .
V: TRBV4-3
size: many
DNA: TGCGCCAGCAGCCAAGAGTGGACTCGCGGAGTTGGCGGGGCAAGCACAGATACGCAGTATTTT
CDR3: CASSQEWTRGVGGASTDTQYF

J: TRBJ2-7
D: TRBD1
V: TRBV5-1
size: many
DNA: TGCGCCAGCAGCTCGGGACAGAACTACGAGCAGTACTTC
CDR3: CASSSGQNYEQYF

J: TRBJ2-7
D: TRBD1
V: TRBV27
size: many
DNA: TGTGCCAGCAGTTTCCGGACAGGGTCCTACGAGCAGTACTTC
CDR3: CASSFRTGSYEQYF

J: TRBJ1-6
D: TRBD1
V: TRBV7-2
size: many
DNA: TGTGCCAGCAGCTTATTGGGGCAGGGGGCTTTGAATTCACCCCTCCACTTT
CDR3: CASSLLGQGALNSPLHF

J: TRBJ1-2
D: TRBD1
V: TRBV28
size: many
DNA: TGTGCCAGCAGTTCCTTAGGGGGCGGTCGTCTTGGCTACACCTTC
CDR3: CASSSLGGGRLGYTF

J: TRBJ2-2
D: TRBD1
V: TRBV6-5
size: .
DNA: TGTGCCAGCAGTTACGGGACAGGGGCCGGGGAGCTGTTTTTT
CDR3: CASSYGTGAGELFF

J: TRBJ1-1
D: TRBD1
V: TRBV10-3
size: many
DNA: TGTGCCATCAGAGACAGGGAAATCGACGCTGAAGCTTTCTTT
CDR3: CAIRDREIDAEAFF

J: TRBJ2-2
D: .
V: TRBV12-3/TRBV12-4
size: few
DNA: TGTGCCAGCAGTTTAGCCTGGGGGGCCGGGGAGCTGTTTTTT
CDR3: CASSLAWGAGELFF

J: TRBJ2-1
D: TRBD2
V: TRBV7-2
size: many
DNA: TGTGCCAGCAGCTTTAGCGGGGGGGCCGGAGACAATGAGCAGTTCTTC
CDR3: CASSFSGGAGDNEQFF

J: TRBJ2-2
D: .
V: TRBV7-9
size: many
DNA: TGTGCCAGCAGCTTACTAAAGACCGGGGAGCTGTTTTTT
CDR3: CASSLLKTGELFF

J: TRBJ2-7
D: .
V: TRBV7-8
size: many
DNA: TGTGCCAGCAGCTTAGGTTTGGGAGTTGACTACGAGCAGTACTTC
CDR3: CASSLGLGVDYEQYF

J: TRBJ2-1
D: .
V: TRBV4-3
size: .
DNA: TGCGCCAGCCCCCATGGTCACTCGTACCGAAATGAGCAGTTCTTC
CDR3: CASPHGHSYRNEQFF

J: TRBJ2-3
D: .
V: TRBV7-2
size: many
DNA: TGTGCCAGCAGCTTTGGCAATACGCAGTATTTT
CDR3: CASSFGNTQYF

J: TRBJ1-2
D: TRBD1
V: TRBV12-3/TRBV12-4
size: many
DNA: TGTGCCAGCAGCCGAGGGGACAGGCCTTCCTATGGCTACACCTTC
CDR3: CASSRGDRPSYGYTF

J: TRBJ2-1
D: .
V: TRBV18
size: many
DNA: TGTGCCAGCTCACCAAACTGGTCCGATGAGCAGTTCTTC
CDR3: CASSPNWSDEQFF

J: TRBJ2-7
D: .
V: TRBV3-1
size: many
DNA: TGTGCCAGCAGCCAAGACACGACAGCGCTCGAGCAGTACTTC
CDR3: CASSQDTTALEQYF

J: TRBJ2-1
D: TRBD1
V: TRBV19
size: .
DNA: TGTGCCAGTAGTATAGTCTTCGGGACAGGAGGAAATGAGCAGTTCTTC
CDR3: CASSIVFGTGGNEQFF

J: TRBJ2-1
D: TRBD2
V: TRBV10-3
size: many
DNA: TGTGCCATCAGTGAGCCTTGGTTTAGCGGGAGCTACAGTGAGCAGTTCTTC
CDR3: CAISEPWFSGSYSEQFF

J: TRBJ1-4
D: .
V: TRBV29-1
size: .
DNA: TGCAGCGCCGGTCGGGCGGAAAAACTGTTTTTT
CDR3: CSAGRAEKLFF

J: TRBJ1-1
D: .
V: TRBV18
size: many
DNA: TGTGCCAGCTCACCACCGCGGGGTCGTGGCACTGAAGCTTTCTTT
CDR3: CASSPPRGRGTEAFF

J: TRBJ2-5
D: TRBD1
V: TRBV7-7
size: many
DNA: TGTGCCAGCAGACCGCCGGACAGGGGCTCAGGGACCCAGTACTTC
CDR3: CASRPPDRGSGTQYF

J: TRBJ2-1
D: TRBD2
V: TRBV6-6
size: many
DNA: TGTGCCAGCACGGGGGGACTAGTCTACAATGAGCAGTTCTTC
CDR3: CASTGGLVYNEQFF

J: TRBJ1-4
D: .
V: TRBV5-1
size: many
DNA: TGCGCCAGCAGCTTGGACTCCAGGGCTGAAAAACTGTTTTTT
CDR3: CASSLDSRAEKLFF

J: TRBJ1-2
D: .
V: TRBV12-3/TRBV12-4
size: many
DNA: TGTGCCAGCAGTTTTTCGGGGCTTGGAGGCTACACCTTC
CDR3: CASSFSGLGGYTF

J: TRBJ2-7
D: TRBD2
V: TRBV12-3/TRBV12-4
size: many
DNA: TGTGCCAGCAGGAGCGGGGGGGTTTACGAGCAGTACTTC
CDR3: CASRSGGVYEQYF

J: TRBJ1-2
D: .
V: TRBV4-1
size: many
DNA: TGCGCCAGTCAGCACCACTCGGCAGGGAATAACTATGGCTACACCTTC
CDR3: CASQHHSAGNNYGYTF

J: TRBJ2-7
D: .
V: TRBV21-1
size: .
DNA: TGTGCCAGCAGCAAAAGAGAGTCAGTCGAGCGGGAGGACGAGCAGTACTTC
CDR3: CASSKRESVEREDEQYF

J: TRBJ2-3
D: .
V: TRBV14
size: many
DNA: TGTGCCAGCAGCCAAGCCGGAGGGCGAGATACGCAGTATTTT
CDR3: CASSQAGGRDTQYF

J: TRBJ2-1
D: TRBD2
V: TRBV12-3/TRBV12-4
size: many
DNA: TGTGCCAGCAGTAAGACTAGCGGAGACAATGAGCAGTTCTTC
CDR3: CASSKTSGDNEQFF

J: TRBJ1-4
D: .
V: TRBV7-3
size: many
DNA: TGTGCCAGCAGCAGCCGGGACCACACGAATGAAAAACTGTTTTTT
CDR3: CASSSRDHTNEKLFF

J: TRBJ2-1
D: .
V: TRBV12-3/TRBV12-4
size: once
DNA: TGTGCCAGCACCCCTAAAACGGGGGAGTTCCGGTTAAATGAGCAGTTCTTC
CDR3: CASTPKTGEFRLNEQFF

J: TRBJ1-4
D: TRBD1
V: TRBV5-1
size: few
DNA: TGCGCCAGCAGCCCTAGATCCGGACAGGGAGGGGAAAAACTGTTTTTT
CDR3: CASSPRSGQGGEKLFF

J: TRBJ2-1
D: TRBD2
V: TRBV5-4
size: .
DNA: TGTGCCAGCAGCTGGGGGTTGTCTAGCGGGAGCTTGCGGAATGAGCAGTTCTTC
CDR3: CASSWGLSSGSLRNEQFF

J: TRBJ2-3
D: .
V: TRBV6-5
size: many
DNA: TGTGCCAGCACCGAAGTTCTTGATGGCACAGATACGCAGTATTTT
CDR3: CASTEVLDGTDTQYF

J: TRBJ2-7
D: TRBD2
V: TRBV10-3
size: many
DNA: TGTGCCATCAGCCGGACTAGCGGCTCCTACGAGCAGTACTTC
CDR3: CAISRTSGSYEQYF

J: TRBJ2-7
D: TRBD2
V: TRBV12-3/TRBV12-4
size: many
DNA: TGTGCCAGCAGCCAGCGGGGGGGGACTAGCGGGGGCCCTAGCTCCTACGAGCAGTACTTC
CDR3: CASSQRGGTSGGPSSYEQYF

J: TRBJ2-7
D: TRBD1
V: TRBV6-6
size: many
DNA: TGTGCCAGCAGTGGGACAGAAAGCTCCTACGAGCAGTACTTC
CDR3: CASSGTESSYEQYF

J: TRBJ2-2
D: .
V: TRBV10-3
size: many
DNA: TGTGCCATCAGTGCCGGGACAAGCACCGGGGAGCTGTTTTTT
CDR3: CAISAGTSTGELFF

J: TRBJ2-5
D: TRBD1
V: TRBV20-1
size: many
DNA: TGCAGTGCTAGCCCCGGACAGGGGTACCAAGAGACCCAGTACTTC
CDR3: CSASPGQGYQETQYF

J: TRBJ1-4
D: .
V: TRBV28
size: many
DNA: TGTGCCAGCAGTTCGGCGGGTATAGGTGAAAAACTGTTTTTT
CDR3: CASSSAGIGEKLFF

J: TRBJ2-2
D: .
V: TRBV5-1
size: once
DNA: TGCGCCAGCAGCCCGAGGAAGGAGAACACCGTGGAGCTGTTTTTT
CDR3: CASSPRKENTVELFF

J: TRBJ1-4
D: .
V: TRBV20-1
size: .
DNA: TGCAGTGCTAGAGTTCGGGTCCCGGCAACTAATGAAAAACTGTTTTTT
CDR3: CSARVRVPATNEKLFF

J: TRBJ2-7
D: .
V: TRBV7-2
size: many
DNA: TGTGCCAGCAGCCCCGGGACCGCCAGGTACGAGCAGTACTTC
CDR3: CASSPGTARYEQYF

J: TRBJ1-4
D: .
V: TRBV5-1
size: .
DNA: TGCGCCAGCAGCCCAGACGGCACTAGGGGAGAAAAACTGTTTTTT
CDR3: CASSPDGTRGEKLFF

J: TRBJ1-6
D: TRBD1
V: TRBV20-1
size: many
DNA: TGCAGTGCTATCAGACAGGGGTTTAGTAATTCACCCCTCCACTTT
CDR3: CSAIRQGFSNSPLHF

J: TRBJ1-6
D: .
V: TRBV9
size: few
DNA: TGTGCCAGCAGCGTATCCCCCCTCCTCAGGGACTTGGATTCACCCCTCCACTTT
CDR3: CASSVSPLLRDLDSPLHF

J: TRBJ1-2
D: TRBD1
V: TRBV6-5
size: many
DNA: TGTGCCAGCAAGAAAACGGACAGGGGACAAGGCTACACCTTC
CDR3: CASKKTDRGQGYTF

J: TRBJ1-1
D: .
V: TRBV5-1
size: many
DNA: TGCGCCAGCAGCTTGATGGCGGGGGCTGACACTGAAGCTTTCTTT
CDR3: CASSLMAGADTEAFF

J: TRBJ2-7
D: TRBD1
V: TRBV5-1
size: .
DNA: TGCGCCAGCAGCTTGGCCCCCGGGACAGCCCTTGAGCAGTACTTC
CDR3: CASSLAPGTALEQYF

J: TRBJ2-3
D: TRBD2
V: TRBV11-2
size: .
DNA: TGTGCCAGCAGCGCCCCTCGACTAGCGGGAGTCACCGATACGCAGTATTTT
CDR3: CASSAPRLAGVTDTQYF

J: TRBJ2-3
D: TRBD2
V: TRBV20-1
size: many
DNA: TGCAGTGCTAGCCTAGCGGGGGGGCGCACAGATACGCAGTATTTT
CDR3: CSASLAGGRTDTQYF

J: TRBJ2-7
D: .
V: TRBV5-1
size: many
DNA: TGCGCCAGCAGCTCGGTAGACAGGCCCTACGAGCAGTACTTC
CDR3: CASSSVDRPYEQYF

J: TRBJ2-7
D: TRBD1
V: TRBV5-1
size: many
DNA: TGCGCCAGCAGCTCGCGCCGGGACAGGGTATACTCCGAGCAGTACTTC
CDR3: CASSSRRDRVYSEQYF

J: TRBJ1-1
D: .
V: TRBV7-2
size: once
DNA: TGTGCCAGCAGCTTATACGCAGGTCTAGCGGGACGGGTGAACACTGAAGCTTTCTTT
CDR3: CASSLYAGLAGRVNTEAFF